What follows are 9 T cell receptor beta chains derived from one specimen sequenced in a study of cytomegalovirus exposure and HLA in healthy donors. The protocol was immunoSEQ multiplex PCR, while the TCRdb copy is restricted to in-frame clones and leaves out a portion. The sample holds around 91,000 clones; over 85% are singletons and the top ten take around 1.1%. Sample: PBMCs. Receptors were obtained from a woman younger than 45 in good health and CMV-seropositive.

V usage is TRBV5-4 and J usage is TRBJ2-1; possibly TRBD2 for D (6 bases). The CDR3 runs 15 residues. Trimming pared 3 bases from V and 5 bases from J, leaving 15 bases between. Germline CDR1 reads SGHNT; CDR2 reads YYREEE (reference sequence). This chain's CDR3 is CASSSGVATHNEQFF. Here the CDR3 DNA reads TGTGCCAGCAGCTCGGGGGTCGCCACCCACAATGAGCAGTTCTTC.

The J gene is TRBJ2-1, the V gene TRBV6-5; D might be TRBD1 (5 bases). The CDR3 is made up of 14 amino acids. V lost 2 bases and J lost 2, with 7 bases in between. From germline, CDR1 is MNHEY and CDR2 SVGAGI. DNA for the CDR3: TGTGCCAGCAGTTACGCAGGGCCCTACAATGAGCAGTTCTTC. It codes for CASSYAGPYNEQFF.

V is TRBV6-5 and J is TRBJ2-7, with D maybe TRBD2 (6 bases). This CDR3 has 12 amino acids. CDR1 and CDR2 from the germline V gene are MNHEY and SVGAGI. V was shortened by 8 bases and J by 0 bases, with 8 bases between the two germline ends. The CDR3 DNA sequence: TGTGCCAGCGGGACTCGCTCCTACGAGCAGTACTTC. This sequence encodes CASGTRSYEQYF.

The rearrangement joins TRBV5-1 to TRBJ2-5; 8 bases agree with TRBD1. V trimming: 4 bases; J trimming: 5 bases; junction bases outside the gene matches: 7. CDR1 is SGHRS, CDR2 YFSETQ, per germline. This CDR3 has 14 amino acids. The CDR3 DNA reads TGCGCCAGCAGCCCCGGGACAGGAGGGGAGACCCAGTACTTC. This translates into CASSPGTGGETQYF.

The chain is built from TRBV13 and TRBJ2-7; 12 bases are shared with TRBD2. V dropped 0 bases and J dropped 3; count of bases not matched to a gene: 21. The CDR3 is 22 amino acids. Germline CDR1 reads PRHDT; CDR2 reads FYEKMQ (reference sequence). CDR3 protein: CASSLGFPPLTSGSPGFYEQYF. Written as DNA, the CDR3 is TGTGCCAGCAGCTTAGGTTTTCCCCCCCTGACTAGCGGGAGTCCAGGGTTCTACGAGCAGTACTTC.

The chain employs TRBV4-3 and TRBJ2-3, with 14 bases fitting TRBD2. Per the germline V gene, CDR1 is LGHNA and CDR2 is YSLEER. V shed 4 bases and J 5 bases; nucleotides not matched to a gene: 5. This CDR3 is built from 16 residues. CDR3 coding DNA: TGCGCCAGCAGCCCTGGGACTAGCGGGAGTCAAGATACGCAGTATTTT. Protein: CASSPGTSGSQDTQYF.

The V and J genes are TRBV4-3 and TRBJ2-7, with 8 bases matching TRBD2. Germline lookup yields CDR1 LGHNA and CDR2 YSLEER. The V segment lost 0 bases and the J segment 0 bases; nucleotides outside the gene matches: 4. This CDR3 is 16 amino acids long. The CDR3 nucleotides read TGCGCCAGCAGCCAAGATTATAGCGGGGCCTCCTACGAGCAGTACTTC. Translating gives CASSQDYSGASYEQYF.

V is TRBV14 and J is TRBJ2-5, with D possibly matching TRBD2 (6 bases). The CDR3 spans 17 residues. Trimming took off 5 bases at V and 1 base at J, with 20 bases between the two ends. In germline, CDR1 is SGHDN, CDR2 FVKESK. CDR3 DNA: TGTGCCAGCAGCGACCTGTGGGGTAGGAGGGGCCAAGAGACCCAGTACTTC. Translation: CASSDLWGRRGQETQYF.

The J gene is TRBJ2-3, the V gene TRBV6-1, with 9 bases that match TRBD1. The CDR3 consists of 16 residues. Germline-derived CDR1 and CDR2 are MNHNS and SASEGT. J was trimmed by 2 bases and V by 0 bases; bases with no gene match: 3. The CDR3 region has the DNA TGTGCCAGCAGTGAAGCGGGGACAGGGCCCACAGATACGCAGTATTTT. Translated, it gives CASSEAGTGPTDTQYF.